One sample yielded the 5 T cell receptor beta chains listed below, sequenced in a study of blood T cell repertoires in COVID-19. The repertoire was sequenced with immunoSEQ multiplex PCR; TCRdb's copy has only in-frame clones and lacks some. The sample shows 150,000 or so clones, just under 85% of them seen only once. Sequencing was done on a sample of peripheral blood. The source of these receptors is a woman aged 55 to 70 with acute or convalescent COVID-19.

The chain recombines TRBV23-1 with TRBJ2-5; TRBD1 matches at 8 bases. TRBV23-1 belongs to the ORF category, with a function that is uncertain. This CDR3 is built from 15 residues. Losses at the gene ends were 2 bases for V and 2 bases for J; bases not matched to a gene: 4. The CDR3 coding sequence is TGCGCCAGCAGTCAAGTCGGACAGGGACAAGAGACCCAGTACTTC. It translates to CASSQVGQGQETQYF.

CDR3 DNA: TGTGCCAGCAGTGTCCGGGGGGTAAATGAGCAGTTCTTC. Translating it yields CASSVRGVNEQFF. The J gene is TRBJ2-1, the V gene TRBV12-3 or TRBV12-4, with 7 bases lining up with TRBD2. J gave up 7 bases and V 5 bases, and 5 bases lay outside the gene matches. CDR3 size: 13 residues.

This clone has a handful of counts. The rearrangement uses TRBV30 and TRBJ1-2, with no clear D. Germline CDR1 and CDR2: GTSNPN and SVGIG (reference sequence). This CDR3 spans 12 amino acids. The V gene lost 3 bases and the J gene lost 0 bases, with 5 bases spanning the gap. This CDR3 is CAWSLTNYGYTF. In DNA, the CDR3 is TGTGCCTGGAGCCTTACTAACTATGGCTACACCTTC.

This chain links TRBV6-5 with TRBJ2-3, with 7 nucleotides matching TRBD1. V gave up 7 bases and J gave up 0 bases; unmatched junction bases: 7. Germline V CDR1 and CDR2: MNHEY, SVGAGI. The CDR3 runs 15 residues. CDR3 sequence (DNA): TGTGCCAGCACCACGACAGGGCAGAGCACAGATACGCAGTATTTT. It translates to CASTTTGQSTDTQYF.

This chain connects TRBV11-2 to TRBJ1-3; 8 nucleotides agree with TRBD1. The CDR3 runs to 16 residues. The germline V gene encodes CDR1 SGHAT and CDR2 FQNNGV. Trimming cost V 1 base and J 3 bases; bases outside gene matches: 5. The DNA of the CDR3 is TGTGCCAGCAGCTTAGGTCCCAGGGGGCTTGGAAACACCATATATTTT. It translates to CASSLGPRGLGNTIYF.